The TCR beta chain under discussion was sequenced for a study of blood T cell repertoires in COVID-19. Looked up from germline, CDR1 is KGHDR and CDR2 is SFDVKD. The CDR3 loop spans 15 amino acids. The V and J ends lost 3 bases and 2 bases respectively, with 11 bases between them. Only in-frame clones appear in the TCRdb table, and some are missing; sequencing was by immunoSEQ multiplex PCR. The table records under 400,000 clones, around 87% of them present only once. All enrollees were roughly 18 to 90 years old and from about two dozen US areas. The source material was PBMCs or T cells enriched from blood (not recorded which). V and J are TRBV24-1 and TRBJ2-3; D remains ambiguous. This clonotype originated in a man aged 40-55 years in a cohort exposed to, infected with or recovered from COVID-19 (not recorded which). CDR3 sequence: CATSDTTVPTDTQYF. The CDR3 DNA reads TGTGCCACCAGTGATACGACTGTTCCCACAGATACGCAGTATTTT.